This T cell receptor beta chain derives from a study of shared clonotypes between healthy human individuals. Study-level points and caveats: Blood was the only sampled material, and tissue repertoires likely differ. Among non-shared clonotypes, generation probabilities were lower than among those shared by all four donors.

Method: immunoSEQ multiplex PCR; TCRdb's copy keeps in-frame clones and lacks some. The table records 2 million to 2.5 million clones, approximately 95% of them present only once. On this clone: Its antigen is unidentified.

Trimming left V 4 bases short and J 6 bases short, with 19 bases between. Germline lookup yields CDR1 MGHRA and CDR2 YSYEKL. CDR3 length: 15 residues. The TCR was taken from a man between 18 and 35 years old in good health. Some clones in this sample may be carry-over from other donors' samples. This rearrangement joins TRBV4-1 to TRBJ2-7; perhaps TRBD1 as D (6 bases). Sequencing used naive CD4+ T cells from PBMCs. Documented subset: CD45RA+ positively selected. For the CDR3, the DNA is TGCGCCAGCAGCCGCCAGGCATCGGAAGGGGGCGAGCAGTACTTC. Protein sequence: CASSRQASEGGEQYF.